This TCR beta chain derives from a study of CD8+CD57+ T cells in acquired aplastic anemia (dated by TCRdb to 2016 to 2018). For the study in its entirety: DNA extracted from sorted CD4+ and CD8+ cells had a mean of approximately 3 ug, with a range of 0.2 to 27.4 ug. CD8+CD57+ expansion was defined as a frequency above the mean frequency observed in healthy subjects.

Profiling of TCR beta VDJ combinations and CDR3 sequences used genomic DNA as the template. An Illumina HiSeq 2000 was the platform used for TCR repertoire sequencing. In the authors' own workflow: TRBV/TRBJ rearrangement plots, CDR3 size and DJ length profiles, and Simpson's diversity index were used to evaluate the repertoires. The most abundant DNA sequence in the deep sequencing data was defined as the immunodominant clone. CDR3 amino acid sequences were screened for sharing across subjects and compared with published repertoires and the VDJdb database. The public reads were quality trimmed at Q25 with fastp and then assembled into clones with MiXCR by TCRdb, keeping productive beta chains. Under each unique CDR3 protein, matching rows form one entry showing the most common genes and DNA. In this record, the V and J calls reflect TCRdb's handling and not the investigators' own analysis. This sample comprises 200,000 to 250,000 distinct CDR3 sequences, roughly 53% of them detected only once. Just under 20% of the sample goes to the ten largest clones.

A note on this clonotype: It lacks a known antigen. The record has no base qualities; no much larger clone is one base away.

Paper-wide results and their limitations: No significant difference in CD8+ Simpson's diversity was found between patients and healthy controls (P=0.060). Roughly 30 CD8+ CDR3 sequences were shared between patients and controls but appeared highly expressed in patients and within their immunodominant clones.

The CDR3, from cysteine to phenylalanine, totals 15 residues. The DNA shown is the 45-base CDR3, in frame from base 1. CDR1 and CDR2, looked up from the germline V gene, are SGDLS and YYNGEE. Relative to germline, V is missing 2 bases and J is missing 6 bases, with 7 bases of the junction outside any gene match. The patients picked for sequencing were ones in whom flow cytometry had shown an expansion of CD8+CD57+ cells. All patients had severe acquired aplastic anemia diagnosed by International Study of Aplastic Anemia and Agranulocytosis and Camitta criteria. At the time blood was sampled, none of the patients had received any therapy. The study deep-sequenced TCR repertoires of sorted CD4+ and CD8+ blood T cells from severe aplastic anemia patients and healthy subjects. In the USA, patient enrollment took place under clinicaltrials.gov protocols 00001620, 01623167, 00001397, 00071045, 00081523 and 00961064. Ficoll-Paque density gradient centrifugation was used to isolate peripheral blood mononuclear cells. Before DNA extraction, CD4+ and CD8+ T cells were sorted with FACS or magnetic beads.

The receptor was derived from a human donor with aplastic anemia. Sequenced input: sorted CD4+, CD8+, or CD8+CD57+ T cells (not recorded which) from PBMCs. Here the chain combines TRBV9 and TRBJ1-2; 10 of the junction bases match TRBD1. The DNA is TGTGCCAGCAGCGTTACCGGGACAGGGGATCATGGCTACACCTTC. It translates as CASSVTGTGDHGYTF.